This T cell receptor beta chain was sequenced in a study of cytomegalovirus exposure and HLA in healthy donors. Points from the study as a whole: In an earlier analysis, in roughly 600 donors, most V segments appeared productive either ~87% or ~30% of the time.

J lost 3 bases, V lost 0 bases, and 6 bases had no gene match. This CDR3 contains 16 residues. Germline V gives CDR1 SGHRS, CDR2 YFSETQ. With regard to this clone: Its antigen is as yet unknown.

The PCR was carried out with 60 Vbeta primers and 13 Jbeta primers. The method was immunoSEQ multiplex PCR; TCRdb's version includes in-frame clones alone and lacks a portion of them. The profile shows around 110,000 clones, approximately 81% of them singletons. The chain links TRBV5-1 to TRBJ2-3; 8 positions match TRBD1. The source material was PBMCs. The clonotype originates from a man between 25 and 39 years old in good health and CMV-seropositive. CDR3 coding DNA: TGCGCCAGCAGCTTGGCTAGGACAGGGCTTACAGATACGCAGTATTTT. It yields the protein CASSLARTGLTDTQYF.